This T cell receptor (beta chain) originates from a study of blood T cell repertoires in COVID-19 (dated by TCRdb to the early 2020s). In the study overall: Collaborator samples came from the United States, Italy and Spain and covered acute and convalescent phases of COVID-19. The prospective study material was composed of cDNA or gDNA derived from T cells, B-cell-depleted T cells, or PBMCs. Deeply sampled blood TCRbeta repertoires from subjects exposed to, actively infected with, or recovered from COVID-19 were included in the dataset. The repertoires were made available in a free public database intended to serve as a resource for research on the immune response to SARS-CoV-2. The samples were drawn from two sources: the first 160 participants of the ongoing ImmuneRACE study, and fewer than 1,500 subjects contributed by 6 global collaborators. A de-identified subject ID, COVID-19 status, age in years and sex were almost always included in the sample metadata. Where HLA class I and class II types were available, the types were taken from metadata supplied by the sample provider, not from assay-based typing. The full study reports these points: How much clinical and demographic metadata was included differed by source and by participant, and the metadata was provided uncurated.

In Seattle, one collaborating source enrolled patients while the infection was active and tracked those patients longitudinally over the course of disease. Collaborating institutions collected whole blood in K2EDTA tubes following their own protocols. For TCRbeta analysis, collaborator samples were shipped as frozen whole blood, as isolated PBMCs, or as DNA extracted from either sample type. The immunoSEQ Assay, a bias-controlled multiplex PCR, was used to amplify TCRbeta CDR3 regions from genomic DNA. Turning to the authors' computational methods: Within the assay, amplification of reference gene primers was used to estimate how many nucleated cells each sample contained. Sequence reads were collapsed and filtered to measure the absolute abundance of every unique TCRbeta CDR3 rearrangement. For each sample, productive Simpson clonality was calculated by taking the square root of Simpson's diversity index across productive rearrangements. TCRdb obtained this table from immuneACCESS and retained in-frame rearrangements with V and J assigned. These tables miss some clones; where compared with another copy, unresolved V genes account for less than half of the shortfall, and the remainder is unexplained. V and J calls and clone size are given by that table; D and trimming were obtained from the DNA. The sample includes over 200,000 clones, with over 75% observed a single time. About 9.9% of the sample is taken by the ten largest.

A word on this clone: No antigen is known for it. No much larger clonotype is one base removed from it; base qualities were not supplied.

CDR1 MDHEN and CDR2 SYDVKM were looked up in the germline V gene. Including cysteine and phenylalanine, the CDR3 has 12 amino acids. Only the CDR3 region is kept as DNA, spanning 36 bases read in frame from base 1. V is cut by 7 bases and J by 5 bases, and the space between the germline ends is 8 bases. This clonotype was obtained from a man aged 45-65 years with COVID-19, enrolled during active disease. The chain uses TRBV28 and TRBJ2-2, with the D gene not clear enough to name. The sequencing input was peripheral blood. The DNA sequence follows: TGTGCCAGCACTGTCCGTACCGGGGAGCTGTTTTTT. Its translation reads: CASTVRTGELFF.